This is a list of T cell receptor beta chains from one sample in a study of a mutant IDH1 vaccine in newly diagnosed glioma. Sequenced by immunoSEQ multiplex PCR; TCRdb stores in-frame clones only, minus some. The table lists 110,000 or so clones, roughly 90% of them singletons, with 0.55% to 0.7% in the top ten. Antigens of these TCRs are unknown. Material: PBMCs, obtained from a glioma patient whose treatment included an IDH1 peptide vaccine. The source is a woman between 45 and 60 years old with glioma. Each CDR3 is given with its conserved first and last residue. Fields, in order: clone size, J gene, V gene, D gene, CDR3 DNA, CDR3 protein. D genes are given only for firm matches. A clone size is listed for some rows: how often the clone was seen (once, few, many), or a class if it is expanded.

clone_size: .
j_call: TRBJ2-5
v_call: TRBV28
d_call: .
cdr3_nt: TGTGCCAGCAGTTTAGGGGAGGCAGAGACCCAGTACTTC
cdr3_aa: CASSLGEAETQYF

clone_size: .
j_call: TRBJ1-5
v_call: TRBV27
d_call: .
cdr3_nt: TGTGCCAGCAGTTTAATGGACACGGATAGCAATCAGCCCCAGCATTTT
cdr3_aa: CASSLMDTDSNQPQHF

clone_size: .
j_call: TRBJ1-4
v_call: TRBV6-5
d_call: .
cdr3_nt: TGTGCCAGCAGACAATGGGAGTCAACTAATGAAAAACTGTTTTTT
cdr3_aa: CASRQWESTNEKLFF

clone_size: .
j_call: TRBJ1-2
v_call: TRBV28
d_call: TRBD1
cdr3_nt: TGTGCCAGCAGTCAGGGACAGGGCCGGGTCTATGGCTACACCTTC
cdr3_aa: CASSQGQGRVYGYTF

clone_size: .
j_call: TRBJ2-5
v_call: TRBV5-1
d_call: TRBD2
cdr3_nt: TGCGCCAGCAGCTGGAGACTAGCGGGAGCCTACCAAGAGACCCAGTACTTC
cdr3_aa: CASSWRLAGAYQETQYF

clone_size: .
j_call: TRBJ1-5
v_call: TRBV5-6
d_call: .
cdr3_nt: TGTGCCAGCAGCTTTTTCGATACCAGTCAGCCCCAGCATTTT
cdr3_aa: CASSFFDTSQPQHF

clone_size: .
j_call: TRBJ2-3
v_call: TRBV2
d_call: TRBD1
cdr3_nt: TGTGCCAACCTAAGACAGGGAACGCAGTATTTT
cdr3_aa: CANLRQGTQYF

clone_size: .
j_call: TRBJ2-2
v_call: TRBV27
d_call: .
cdr3_nt: TGTGCCAGCAGTTTACGCTACACCGGGGAGCTGTTTTTT
cdr3_aa: CASSLRYTGELFF

clone_size: .
j_call: TRBJ2-3
v_call: TRBV7-9
d_call: TRBD1
cdr3_nt: TGTGCCAGCAGCTTACACGGTGGCACAGGGGGCGCAGATACGCAGTATTTT
cdr3_aa: CASSLHGGTGGADTQYF

clone_size: few
j_call: TRBJ2-2
v_call: TRBV6-5
d_call: .
cdr3_nt: TGTGCCAGCAGTTACTCACCACAGAACACCGGGGAGCTGTTTTTT
cdr3_aa: CASSYSPQNTGELFF

clone_size: .
j_call: TRBJ2-7
v_call: TRBV6-1
d_call: TRBD2
cdr3_nt: TGTGCCAGCAGTGGGACTAGCGGGACGGGGGAGCAGTACTTC
cdr3_aa: CASSGTSGTGEQYF

clone_size: .
j_call: TRBJ2-1
v_call: TRBV9
d_call: .
cdr3_nt: TGTGCCAGCAGCGTAGGGGGAGGTAACAATGAGCAGTTCTTC
cdr3_aa: CASSVGGGNNEQFF

clone_size: .
j_call: TRBJ1-5
v_call: TRBV30
d_call: .
cdr3_nt: TGTGCCTGGGGCAGTGACAATCAGCCCCAGCATTTT
cdr3_aa: CAWGSDNQPQHF

clone_size: .
j_call: TRBJ2-7
v_call: TRBV6-4
d_call: TRBD2
cdr3_nt: TGTGCCAGCAGGAAAAGCGGGAGGTCACCCTACGAGCAGTACTTC
cdr3_aa: CASRKSGRSPYEQYF

clone_size: .
j_call: TRBJ1-2
v_call: TRBV6-6
d_call: TRBD1
cdr3_nt: TGTGCCAGTCATTCAGGGGGGGGAGGGGGCTACACCTTC
cdr3_aa: CASHSGGGGGYTF

clone_size: once
j_call: TRBJ1-5
v_call: TRBV2
d_call: TRBD1
cdr3_nt: TGTGCCAGCAGTGACAGGGGGCTGGGCAATCAGCCCCAGCATTTT
cdr3_aa: CASSDRGLGNQPQHF

clone_size: .
j_call: TRBJ1-3
v_call: TRBV5-4
d_call: .
cdr3_nt: TGTGCCAGCAGCTTGGATGGGCCCCCTGGAAACACCATATATTTT
cdr3_aa: CASSLDGPPGNTIYF

clone_size: few
j_call: TRBJ2-7
v_call: TRBV30
d_call: .
cdr3_nt: TGTGCCTGGAGTGTGACGGGGGGCGGCTACGAGCAGTACTTC
cdr3_aa: CAWSVTGGGYEQYF

clone_size: .
j_call: TRBJ2-5
v_call: TRBV28
d_call: TRBD2
cdr3_nt: TGTGCCAGCAGTATCCGGGAGGAGCGGGGGACCCAGTACTTC
cdr3_aa: CASSIREERGTQYF

clone_size: .
j_call: TRBJ1-6
v_call: TRBV28
d_call: .
cdr3_nt: TGTGCCAGCATAGGGGTGCCGAGCTCCTATAATTCACCCCTCCACTTT
cdr3_aa: CASIGVPSSYNSPLHF

clone_size: .
j_call: TRBJ1-1
v_call: TRBV7-8
d_call: .
cdr3_nt: TGTGCCAGCAGCCTCCGACTTCTCTCGGAAATGAACACTGAAGCTTTCTTT
cdr3_aa: CASSLRLLSEMNTEAFF

clone_size: .
j_call: TRBJ2-5
v_call: TRBV25-1
d_call: .
cdr3_nt: TGTGCCAGCAGTGAATACAGGGTTCCGGAGACCCAGTACTTC
cdr3_aa: CASSEYRVPETQYF

clone_size: many
j_call: TRBJ2-5
v_call: TRBV2
d_call: .
cdr3_nt: TGTGCCAGCCGGACCACGGGAGAGACCCAGTACTTC
cdr3_aa: CASRTTGETQYF

clone_size: .
j_call: TRBJ2-7
v_call: TRBV7-8
d_call: TRBD2
cdr3_nt: TGTGCCAGCAGCTTAGCGGGAGGGTTACACGAGCAGTACTTC
cdr3_aa: CASSLAGGLHEQYF

clone_size: .
j_call: TRBJ1-2
v_call: TRBV5-1
d_call: .
cdr3_nt: TGCGCCAGCAGCCCCGAACAGGGCAACTATGGCTACACCTTC
cdr3_aa: CASSPEQGNYGYTF

clone_size: once
j_call: TRBJ1-5
v_call: TRBV5-3
d_call: TRBD1
cdr3_nt: TGTGCCAGAAGCTTGACCGACAGGGCCAATCAGCCCCAGCATTTT
cdr3_aa: CARSLTDRANQPQHF

clone_size: .
j_call: TRBJ1-3
v_call: TRBV18
d_call: .
cdr3_nt: TGTGCCAGCTCACCATCCAGGGGATACACCATATATTTT
cdr3_aa: CASSPSRGYTIYF

clone_size: .
j_call: TRBJ1-1
v_call: TRBV7-9
d_call: .
cdr3_nt: TGTGCCAGCAGCTTCGGGGACACTGAAGCTTTCTTT
cdr3_aa: CASSFGDTEAFF

clone_size: .
j_call: TRBJ1-5
v_call: TRBV19
d_call: .
cdr3_nt: TGTGCCAGTAGTATATGGGGAGGGCGGCACAATCAGCCCCAGCATTTT
cdr3_aa: CASSIWGGRHNQPQHF

clone_size: .
j_call: TRBJ1-5
v_call: TRBV19
d_call: TRBD1
cdr3_nt: TGTGCCAGTAGTCCCGGACAGGCTTATCAGCCCCAGCATTTT
cdr3_aa: CASSPGQAYQPQHF

clone_size: .
j_call: TRBJ2-7
v_call: TRBV7-9
d_call: .
cdr3_nt: TGTGCCAGCAGACCCGAGGGCGCGCACGAGCAGTACTTC
cdr3_aa: CASRPEGAHEQYF

clone_size: .
j_call: TRBJ1-1
v_call: TRBV5-5
d_call: .
cdr3_nt: TGTGCCAGCAGCTTGATAAAGATACTGAACACTGAAGCTTTCTTT
cdr3_aa: CASSLIKILNTEAFF

clone_size: .
j_call: TRBJ1-2
v_call: TRBV11-2
d_call: .
cdr3_nt: TGTGCCAGCAGCCTGGGGATGGAGGATGGCTACACCTTC
cdr3_aa: CASSLGMEDGYTF

clone_size: .
j_call: TRBJ1-2
v_call: TRBV6-1
d_call: TRBD1
cdr3_nt: TGTGCCAGCAGTGCTACCCCGGGACAGGGGAACTATGGCTACACCTTC
cdr3_aa: CASSATPGQGNYGYTF

clone_size: .
j_call: TRBJ2-3
v_call: TRBV9
d_call: .
cdr3_nt: TGTGCCAGCAGCGGGTTAGATACGCAGTATTTT
cdr3_aa: CASSGLDTQYF

clone_size: .
j_call: TRBJ2-1
v_call: TRBV9
d_call: .
cdr3_nt: TGTGCCAGCAGCCTAAGGGGGGAGAGCTACAATGAGCAGTTCTTC
cdr3_aa: CASSLRGESYNEQFF

clone_size: few
j_call: TRBJ2-3
v_call: TRBV28
d_call: .
cdr3_nt: TGTGCCAGCAGCGAGCAGACAGATACGCAGTATTTT
cdr3_aa: CASSEQTDTQYF

clone_size: .
j_call: TRBJ2-1
v_call: TRBV9
d_call: .
cdr3_nt: TGTGCCAGCGGCCGGGTCAATGAGCAGTTCTTC
cdr3_aa: CASGRVNEQFF

clone_size: .
j_call: TRBJ2-1
v_call: TRBV10-1
d_call: .
cdr3_nt: TGCGCCAGCAGTGAGTCCCCGGGGACGCCCCCCTACAATGAGCAGTTCTTC
cdr3_aa: CASSESPGTPPYNEQFF

clone_size: few
j_call: TRBJ2-1
v_call: TRBV7-2
d_call: TRBD2
cdr3_nt: TGTGCCAGCAGCTTACCGGGAGGGGGGCTTAGTTTGTTCTTC
cdr3_aa: CASSLPGGGLSLFF

clone_size: .
j_call: TRBJ2-1
v_call: TRBV28
d_call: .
cdr3_nt: TGTGCCAGCATCCATAATCCTGGGGTCGTCTACAATGAGCAGTTCTTC
cdr3_aa: CASIHNPGVVYNEQFF

clone_size: .
j_call: TRBJ2-5
v_call: TRBV7-9
d_call: TRBD2
cdr3_nt: TGTGCCAGCAGCTTTTGGCTAGCGGGAGAAGAGACCCAGTACTTC
cdr3_aa: CASSFWLAGEETQYF

clone_size: .
j_call: TRBJ2-3
v_call: TRBV5-4
d_call: .
cdr3_nt: TGTGCCAGCAGGCCCCAGGGGTGGGCAGATACGCAGTATTTT
cdr3_aa: CASRPQGWADTQYF

clone_size: .
j_call: TRBJ2-7
v_call: TRBV9
d_call: .
cdr3_nt: TGTGCCAGCAGCGTATCTCCGGGAGACTACGAGCAGTACTTC
cdr3_aa: CASSVSPGDYEQYF

clone_size: .
j_call: TRBJ1-4
v_call: TRBV5-1
d_call: TRBD1
cdr3_nt: TGCGCCAGCAGCTTGCAACCAGGGGGCGATGAAAAACTGTTTTTT
cdr3_aa: CASSLQPGGDEKLFF

clone_size: .
j_call: TRBJ2-7
v_call: TRBV27
d_call: .
cdr3_nt: TGTGCCAGCAGTTTATTAGGGGCCCTCGGCCTCTACGAGCAGTACTTC
cdr3_aa: CASSLLGALGLYEQYF

clone_size: few
j_call: TRBJ2-2
v_call: TRBV6-5
d_call: TRBD2
cdr3_nt: TGTGCCAGCAGTTTCCTAGCGGGAGAGGACACCGGGGAGCTGTTTTTT
cdr3_aa: CASSFLAGEDTGELFF

clone_size: .
j_call: TRBJ2-4
v_call: TRBV29-1
d_call: TRBD1
cdr3_nt: TGCAGCGTTTATGGGACAGGGGAAAACATTCAGTACTTC
cdr3_aa: CSVYGTGENIQYF

clone_size: .
j_call: TRBJ2-7
v_call: TRBV28
d_call: .
cdr3_nt: TGTGCCAGCAGTTTAATAGGGAGTTCGGTTTACGAGCAGTACTTC
cdr3_aa: CASSLIGSSVYEQYF

clone_size: .
j_call: TRBJ1-3
v_call: TRBV30
d_call: TRBD1
cdr3_nt: TGTGCCTGGACCAGGGGGTCTGGAAACACCATATATTTT
cdr3_aa: CAWTRGSGNTIYF

clone_size: once
j_call: TRBJ2-7
v_call: TRBV28
d_call: .
cdr3_nt: TGTGCCAGCAGTTCCCTCGTGGCGTTCTTCTCCTACGAGCAGTACTTC
cdr3_aa: CASSSLVAFFSYEQYF

clone_size: .
j_call: TRBJ1-2
v_call: TRBV10-3
d_call: TRBD1
cdr3_nt: TGTGCCATCAGTGAACAACAGGGGACGAGGTATGGCTACACCTTC
cdr3_aa: CAISEQQGTRYGYTF

clone_size: .
j_call: TRBJ2-4
v_call: TRBV9
d_call: .
cdr3_nt: TGTGCCAGCAGCGTAGCAGGACGCGGAAACATTCAGTACTTC
cdr3_aa: CASSVAGRGNIQYF

clone_size: .
j_call: TRBJ2-1
v_call: TRBV6-1
d_call: TRBD2
cdr3_nt: TGTGCCAGCAGTGATGATGGTAGCGGGGCGGGTGAGCAGTTCTTC
cdr3_aa: CASSDDGSGAGEQFF

clone_size: .
j_call: TRBJ2-5
v_call: TRBV28
d_call: TRBD2
cdr3_nt: TGTGCCAGCAGTTTAGAATCCGAGAAGACTAGCGGGAGGGCCTCAGAGACCCAGTACTTC
cdr3_aa: CASSLESEKTSGRASETQYF